This T cell receptor (beta chain) is from a study of shared clonotypes between healthy human individuals (dated by TCRdb to 2020 to 2022). Context from the whole study: A few men and two women, aged 18 to 49 years, made up the cohort. For each donor, three plates each were used for CD4 naive and CD4 memory, two plates were used for CD8 naive, and one plate was used for CD8 memory. Different laboratories and diverse techniques were used to prepare libraries and sequence TCR repertoires, to increase sequencing depth and limit assay-specific biases. Each donor's leukapheresis produced roughly between about 0.85 and 10 billion PBMCs. To estimate repertoire size and how much clonotypes are shared between individuals, the study performed deep sequencing of blood TCR repertoires from five healthy adults. Paper-wide results and their limitations: Rarefaction of sorted-subset datasets indicated incomplete sequencing despite the large sequencing depth. Because the study included a small number of donors, the genetic and exposure-history diversity represented was limited. Pairwise subsampling indicated that sequencing depth was expected to affect the degree of clonotype sharing among donors. Estimated clonotype richness was generally larger for naive than for memory subsets. Sampling was restricted to blood, and TCR repertoires in tissue are likely to differ from TCR repertoires in blood. Higher generation probabilities were observed for clonotypes shared by all four sorted-subset donors than for non-shared clonotypes. Across four donors, about 4.5% of naive CD4, approximately 3.6% of naive CD8, around 2.5% of memory CD4, and over 0.35% of memory CD8 clonotypes were shared.

Using the deep immunoSEQ assay, multiplex PCR amplified TCR CDR3 regions from genomic DNA. Extracted genomic DNA from each cell subset was spread evenly across all wells of several immunoSEQ 96-well plates, with each plate serving as a replicate. For sorted subsets, around 0.2 ug genomic DNA, equal to 30,000 or so T cell genomes, was loaded into each replicate PCR. Purified libraries were quantified with a Qubit 3.0 fluorometer, sized on a Bioanalyzer 2100, and re-quantified with the KAPA Library Quantification kit. A separate single-read 150-cycle Illumina NextSeq 550 flow cell was used to sequence each immunoSEQ 96-well plate. As for the original processing: Because only junctional sequences without quality scores were contained in the immunoSEQ output, filtering matching that applied to full-length reads could not be performed. To assign V/J genes and CDR3, sequences were annotated using PyIR, a Python wrapper for IgBLAST v1.9, with IMGT germline references. Any read was removed if the V/J assignment was weak (E-value above 1e-6), the CDR3 was missing, or the read contained stop codons, out-of-frame junctions, or ambiguous translated residues. V3J clonotypes were defined as sequences sharing the same inferred V gene, J gene, and CDR3 amino acid sequence. Percentage overlap between repertoires was computed as shared unique clonotypes divided by the size of the smaller repertoire. Three approaches were used to assess repertoire richness: RTK rarefaction, the Chao1 estimator, and Recon v2.1 estimates of unobserved clonotypes. OLGA was used to compute generation probabilities for all TCRbeta clonotypes that the gDNA method yielded from four donors. TCRdb took this table from immuneACCESS and kept in-frame rearrangements with V and J called. Such tables lack part of the clones; where checked against another copy, unresolved V genes explain under half of the gap, and the rest is unexplained. Clonal size and the V and J genes are those of that table, whereas D and trimming came from the DNA. Across this sample there are 550,000 to 750,000 clones, with 90% to 95% seen only once. In total, the top ten clones hold approximately 22% of the sample.

Its CDR3 holds 16 amino acids, cysteine through phenylalanine. CDR3 DNA only is kept here, 48 bases in frame from base 1. For CDR1 and CDR2, the germline V gene lists SGHRS and YFSETQ. V is pared back by 0 bases and J by 6 bases, with 18 bases lying between the germline termini. CD8 naive samples were CD45RO-negative cells positively selected for CCR7, giving a CD45RA+CCR7+ population that excluded TemRA cells. Donors were healthy HIV-negative adults with no recently reported acute infections or vaccinations. All donors were Caucasian adults living in Nashville, Tennessee, USA. Blood was obtained by leukapheresis, after which PBMCs were separated by Ficoll-Histopaque density gradient centrifugation and cryopreserved in liquid nitrogen vapor phase. Purity and quantity of every magnetically sorted T cell population were checked by analytical flow cytometry. From each sorted fraction, genomic DNA was isolated and quantified by UV absorbance on a Nanodrop 2000c.

A single count supports this clone. What antigen it recognizes has not been identified. No much larger clone exists at a distance of one base, and base qualities are not known. The sequence links TRBV5-1 to TRBJ2-5; too little of a D gene remains to name it. Sequences were obtained from naive CD8+ T cells sorted from blood. The intended sense of this specimen's cell subset or site label: CD45RA+CCR7+. The TCR sequence derives from a man aged 25 to 40 in good health. The CDR3 loop reads CASSLDQGVGLKTQYF. The nucleotides are TGCGCCAGCAGCTTGGACCAAGGAGTAGGATTAAAGACCCAGTACTTC.